The following is a T cell receptor (beta chain) sequence with its context. Its antigen has not been determined. It has no much larger one-base neighbor in the sample; base qualities were not kept. Systemically healthy Caucasian individuals from Russia, 35 to 50 in total and aged about 6 to 100 years, were included as donors. Roughly 9.5 milliliters of peripheral blood were drawn from each donor into EDTA-treated Vacutainer tubes. Ficoll-Paque density-gradient centrifugation was used to isolate PBMCs, with at least 6.5 million per sample. Trizol reagent was used to extract total RNA from the PBMCs, yielding at least 6 micrograms per sample. For every donor, flow cytometry on a PBMC aliquot measured the percentage of naive CD45RAhigh/CD27high T cells. This record comes from a study of blood T cells in healthy people across ages (dated by TCRdb to between 2015 and 2016). Context from the whole study: In model experiments, template switching captured about one uniquely barcoded TCR beta cDNA molecule for every two T cells. Using deep sequencing normalized with unique cDNA molecular identifiers, the study measured how TCR beta repertoire diversity changes with age. Donors were grouped into four age groups: young (average 16 years), middle-aged (roughly 37), aged (around 60) and long-lived (over 80). For two donors (one aged 18 to 30 and one aged 80 or older), the study analyzed two additional independent replicas of 1 million unique cDNA reads from the same blood draw. Broad study findings and their caveats: The percentage of naive T cells measured by flow cytometry correlated strongly with observed TCR beta diversity. Since profiling was done on bulk unsorted PBMCs, naive and antigen-experienced compartments could not be conclusively compared. The long-lived group showed more naive CD4+ T cells, fewer expanded clones and increased TCR diversity than the aged group, suggesting age selection. As age increased, observed TCR beta diversity per million T cells dropped in a roughly linear way, and a significant reduction was already evident by age about 40. Total diversity estimates from one million sequenced T cells were considered lower bounds and underestimates. Donor CMV infection status was unknown, potentially confounding age-related changes in expanded clonotypes.

Reading from cysteine to phenylalanine, the CDR3 counts 16 amino acids. CDR3 DNA only is kept here, 48 bases in frame from base 1. The germline V gene gives CDR1 as MNHEY and CDR2 as SVGEGT. V is clipped by 6 bases and J by 0 bases, and the sequence between their germline boundaries is 17 bases long. Library construction relied on 5' RACE. The instrument given in TCRdb is Illumina HiSeq 2500. A second roughly 6 to 11 cycle PCR used a sample-barcoded 5' primer and a J-beta primer mix. A template-switch 5' adaptor carrying 12 random nucleotides introduced a unique molecular identifier onto each TCR beta cDNA molecule. Each sample yielded at least 2.5 million CDR3-containing paired-end reads. The Mint cDNA synthesis kit, primed by a TRBC-specific oligonucleotide, was used to synthesize first-strand cDNA from all RNA. All cDNA was treated with uracil-DNA glycosylase and then went through a first 18-cycle PCR with the universal primers M1SS and BC2_uni_R. Per the authors' processing: For normalization, 1 million high-quality reads, each with a distinct molecular identifier, were randomly selected from each sample. Instead of being binned into consensus sequences, reads with shared molecular identifiers were discarded. MiTCR, run with a Q25 quality threshold and the strictest error-elimination algorithm, handled CDR3 identification, clonotype clustering and error correction. A nonparametric unseen species model using Euler transformation provided a lower-bound estimate of total TCR beta diversity. The raw public reads went through TCRdb reprocessing: fastp at Q25, MiXCR clone calling, in-frame beta chains kept. Rows matching on CDR3 protein sequence are summarized as one entry with the most common DNA and genes. What appears here as the V and J calls and clone size reflects TCRdb's work, not the paper's. The sample table holds around 1,000,000 distinct CDR3 sequences, of which almost 25% were seen once. About 0.72% of the sample rests with the top ten.

The data also belong to a second study, concerning T cells of mothers and their children. Per the second study: Donors were nine systemically healthy Caucasian individuals: three mothers and their six children. cDNA synthesis consumed the entire amount of extracted RNA, loaded at approximately 1.6 ug RNA in each 15 ul reaction. In the second PCR, the M1S primer introduced both the sample barcodes and 2-4 random nucleotides. Over 9.5 million TCR beta CDR3 reads came from each mother, compared with around 3 million reads from each child. Thymic selection shapes the output of TCR recombination in a similar way in related and unrelated pairs, and inherited differences have a minor effect. Normalized repertoire overlap was always found to be slightly, but never significantly, higher in related mother-child pairs than in unrelated mother-child pairs. With a sensitivity of around 97 clones per million clonotypes, no persistent microchimeric T cell clones were detected. In the study, deep NGS was used to compare the TCR beta repertoires of mothers and children, and features distinguishing related mother-child pairs from unrelated individuals were sought. The mean age was roughly 40 +/- 4 years for the mothers and around 11 +/- 4 years for the children. After adapter ligation was performed with NEBNext reagents, the libraries were sequenced on an Illumina HiSeq 2000 with 100+100 nt paired-end reads. To avoid cross-contamination, the mother libraries and the child libraries were prepared a month apart and sequenced in separate runs. Between roughly 500,000 and 2,100,000 distinct TCR beta clonotypes were identified per donor. Naive TCR beta clonotypes were estimated from low-frequency clonotypes matched to each donor's FACS-determined naive share, without sorting.

What was sequenced was blood. This TCR was recovered from a girl aged 2 to 10 in good health. The V and J segments used are TRBV6-2 or TRBV6-3 and TRBJ2-5; no D gene can be assigned with confidence. The bases are TGTGCCAGCAGCCCAACCCCCCAAGGCCACCAAGAGACCCAGTACTTC. The translation is CASSPTPQGHQETQYF.